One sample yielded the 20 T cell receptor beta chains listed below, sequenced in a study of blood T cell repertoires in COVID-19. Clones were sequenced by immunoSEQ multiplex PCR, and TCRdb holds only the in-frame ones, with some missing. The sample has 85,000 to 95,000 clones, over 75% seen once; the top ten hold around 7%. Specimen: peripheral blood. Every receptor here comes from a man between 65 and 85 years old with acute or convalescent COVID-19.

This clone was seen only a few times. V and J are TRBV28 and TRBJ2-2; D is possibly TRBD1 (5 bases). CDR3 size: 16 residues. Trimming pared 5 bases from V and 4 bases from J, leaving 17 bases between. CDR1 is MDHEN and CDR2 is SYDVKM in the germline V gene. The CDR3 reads CASSPLQVLGTGELFF. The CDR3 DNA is TGTGCCAGCAGTCCTTTACAGGTTTTGGGCACCGGGGAGCTGTTTTTT.

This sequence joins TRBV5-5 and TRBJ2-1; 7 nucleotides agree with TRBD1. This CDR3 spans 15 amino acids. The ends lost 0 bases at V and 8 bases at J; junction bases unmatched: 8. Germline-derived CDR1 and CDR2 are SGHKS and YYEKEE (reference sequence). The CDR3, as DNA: TGTGCCAGCAGCTTGGCCCCACAGGGGATAGATGAGCAGTTCTTC. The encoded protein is CASSLAPQGIDEQFF. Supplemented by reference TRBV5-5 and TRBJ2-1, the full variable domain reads DAGVTQSPTHLIKTRGQQVTLRCSPISGHKSVSWYQQVLGQGPQFIFQYYEKEERGRGNFPDRFSARQFPNYSSELNVNALLLGDSALYLCASSLAPQGIDEQFFGPGTRLTVL.

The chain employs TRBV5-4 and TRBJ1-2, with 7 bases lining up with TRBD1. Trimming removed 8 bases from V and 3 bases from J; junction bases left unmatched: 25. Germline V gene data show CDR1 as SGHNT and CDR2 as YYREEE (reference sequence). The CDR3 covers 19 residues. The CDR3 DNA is TGTGCCAGTACCTTACAGGGGCTGCGGGGTTGGGCTAGTGACTATGGCTACACCTTC. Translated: CASTLQGLRGWASDYGYTF.

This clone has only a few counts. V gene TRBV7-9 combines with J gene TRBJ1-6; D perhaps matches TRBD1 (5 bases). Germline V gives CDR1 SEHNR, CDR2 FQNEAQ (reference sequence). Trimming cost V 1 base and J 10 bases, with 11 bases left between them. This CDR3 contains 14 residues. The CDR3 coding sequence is TGTGCCAGCAGCTTAGTGGCAGGGAACTCACCCCTCCACTTT. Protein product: CASSLVAGNSPLHF.

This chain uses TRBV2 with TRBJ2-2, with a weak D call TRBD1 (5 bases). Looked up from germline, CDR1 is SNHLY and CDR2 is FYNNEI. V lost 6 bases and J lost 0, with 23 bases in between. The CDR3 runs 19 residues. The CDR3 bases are TGTGCCAGCAGGCCCAGATATCCTACAGGTGTACCGAACACCGGGGAGCTGTTTTTT. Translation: CASRPRYPTGVPNTGELFF. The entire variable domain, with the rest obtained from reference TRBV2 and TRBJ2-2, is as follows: EPEVTQTPSHQVTQMGQEVILRCVPISNHLYFYWYRQILGQKVEFLVSFYNNEISEKSEIFDDQFSVERPDGSNFTLKIRSTKLEDSAMYFCASRPRYPTGVPNTGELFFGEGSRLTVL.

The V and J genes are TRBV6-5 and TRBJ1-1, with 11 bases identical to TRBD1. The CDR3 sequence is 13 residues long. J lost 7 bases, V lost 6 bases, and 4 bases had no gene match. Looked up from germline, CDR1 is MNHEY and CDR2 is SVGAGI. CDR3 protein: CASRAGTGGEAFF. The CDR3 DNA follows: TGTGCCAGCAGAGCCGGGACAGGGGGTGAAGCTTTCTTT.

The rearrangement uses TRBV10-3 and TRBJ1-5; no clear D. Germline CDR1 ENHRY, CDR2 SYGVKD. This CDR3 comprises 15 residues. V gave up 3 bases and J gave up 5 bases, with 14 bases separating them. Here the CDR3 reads CAISDFSGAHQPQHF. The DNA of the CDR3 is TGTGCCATCAGTGACTTTTCAGGTGCCCATCAGCCCCAGCATTTT.

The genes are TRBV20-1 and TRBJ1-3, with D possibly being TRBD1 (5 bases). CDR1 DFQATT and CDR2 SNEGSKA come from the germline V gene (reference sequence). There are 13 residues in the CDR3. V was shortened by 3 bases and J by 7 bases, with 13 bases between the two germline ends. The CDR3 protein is CSASRQFGNTIYF. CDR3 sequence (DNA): TGCAGTGCTAGTAGACAGTTCGGTAACACCATATATTTT.

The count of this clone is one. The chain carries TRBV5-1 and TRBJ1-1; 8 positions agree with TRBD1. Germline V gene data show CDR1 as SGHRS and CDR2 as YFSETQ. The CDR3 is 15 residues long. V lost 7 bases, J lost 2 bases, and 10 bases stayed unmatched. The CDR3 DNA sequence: TGCGCCAGCCTACTAGGGACAGGCCCAAACACTGAAGCTTTCTTT. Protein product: CASLLGTGPNTEAFF.

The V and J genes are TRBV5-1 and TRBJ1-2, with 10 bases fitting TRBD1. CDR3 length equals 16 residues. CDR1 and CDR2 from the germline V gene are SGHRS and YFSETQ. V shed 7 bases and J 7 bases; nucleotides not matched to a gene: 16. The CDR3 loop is CASRPAATGQGIGYTF. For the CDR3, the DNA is TGCGCCAGCCGTCCAGCCGCCACGGGACAGGGGATTGGCTACACCTTC.

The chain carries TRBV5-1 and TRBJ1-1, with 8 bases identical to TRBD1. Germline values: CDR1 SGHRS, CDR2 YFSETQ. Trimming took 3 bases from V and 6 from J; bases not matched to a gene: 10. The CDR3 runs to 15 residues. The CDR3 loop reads CASSSVETGVPEAFF. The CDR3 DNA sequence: TGCGCCAGCAGCTCCGTGGAGACAGGGGTACCTGAAGCTTTCTTT.

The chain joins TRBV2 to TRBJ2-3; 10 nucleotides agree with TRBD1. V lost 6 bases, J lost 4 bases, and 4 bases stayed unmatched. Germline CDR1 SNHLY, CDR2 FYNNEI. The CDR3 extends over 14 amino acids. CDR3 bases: TGTGCCAGCAGATCGACAGGGGGCGCAGATACGCAGTATTTT. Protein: CASRSTGGADTQYF.

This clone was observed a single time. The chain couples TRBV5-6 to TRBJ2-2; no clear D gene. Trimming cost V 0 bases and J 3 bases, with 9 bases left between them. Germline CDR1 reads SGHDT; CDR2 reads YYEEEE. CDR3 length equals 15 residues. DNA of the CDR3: TGTGCCAGCAGCTTGGTTTCACGGGACACCGGGGAGCTGTTTTTT. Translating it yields CASSLVSRDTGELFF.

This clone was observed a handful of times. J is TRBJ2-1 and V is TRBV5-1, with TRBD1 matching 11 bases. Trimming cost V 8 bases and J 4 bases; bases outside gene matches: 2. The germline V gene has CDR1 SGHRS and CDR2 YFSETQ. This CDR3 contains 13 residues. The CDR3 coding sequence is TGCGCCAGGGACAGGGGGCCATACAATGAGCAGTTCTTC. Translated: CARDRGPYNEQFF.

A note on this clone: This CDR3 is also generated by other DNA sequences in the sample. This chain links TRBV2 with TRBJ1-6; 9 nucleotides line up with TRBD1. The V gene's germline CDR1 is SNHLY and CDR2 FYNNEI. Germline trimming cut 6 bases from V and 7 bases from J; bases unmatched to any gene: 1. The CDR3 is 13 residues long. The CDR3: CASRGTGNSPLHF. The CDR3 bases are TGTGCCAGCAGGGGGACAGGGAATTCACCCCTCCACTTT.

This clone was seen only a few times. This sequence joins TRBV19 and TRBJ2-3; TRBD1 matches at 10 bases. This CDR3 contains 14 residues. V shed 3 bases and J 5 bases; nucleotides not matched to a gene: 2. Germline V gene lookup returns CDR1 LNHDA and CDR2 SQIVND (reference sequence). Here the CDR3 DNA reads TGTGCCAGTAGTATTGGACAGGGGGAAGATACGCAGTATTTT. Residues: CASSIGQGEDTQYF.

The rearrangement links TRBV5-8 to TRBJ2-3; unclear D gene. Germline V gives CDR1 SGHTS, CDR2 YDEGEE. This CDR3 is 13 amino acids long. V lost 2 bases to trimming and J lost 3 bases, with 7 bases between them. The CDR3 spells CASSFRNTDTQYF. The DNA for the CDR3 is TGTGCCAGCAGCTTCAGGAATACAGATACGCAGTATTTT.

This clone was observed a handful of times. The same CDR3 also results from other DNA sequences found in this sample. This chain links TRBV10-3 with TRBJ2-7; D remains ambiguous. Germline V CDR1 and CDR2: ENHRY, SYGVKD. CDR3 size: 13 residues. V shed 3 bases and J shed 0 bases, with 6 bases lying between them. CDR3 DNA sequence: TGTGCCATCAGTGAACCGGGCTCCTACGAGCAGTACTTC. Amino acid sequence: CAISEPGSYEQYF.

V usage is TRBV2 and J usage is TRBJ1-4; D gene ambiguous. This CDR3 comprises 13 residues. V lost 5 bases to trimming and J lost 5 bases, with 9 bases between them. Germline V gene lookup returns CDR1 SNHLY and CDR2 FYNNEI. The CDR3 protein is CASSLRANEKLFF. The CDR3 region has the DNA TGTGCCAGCAGTCTGAGGGCCAATGAAAAACTGTTTTTT.

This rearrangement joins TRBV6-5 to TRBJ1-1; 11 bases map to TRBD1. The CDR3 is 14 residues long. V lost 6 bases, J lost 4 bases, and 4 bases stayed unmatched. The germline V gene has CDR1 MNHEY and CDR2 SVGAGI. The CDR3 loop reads CASRPGQGGTEAFF. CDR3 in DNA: TGTGCCAGCAGGCCGGGACAGGGGGGCACTGAAGCTTTCTTT.